The TCR beta chain under discussion was sequenced for a study of Graves' ophthalmopathy and Graves' hyperthyroidism. Points from the study as a whole: The model predicted progression of ophthalmopathy with a sensitivity of approximately 68%, and its specificity was roughly 72%. Blood shared most expanded thyroid clonotypes above 0.001 frequency.

The J segment lost 3 bases and the V segment lost 8 bases, leaving 3 bases of the junction unmatched. CDR1 is WSHSY and CDR2 is SAAADI in the germline V gene. The length of the CDR3 is 12 residues. Patients with other autoimmune diseases, uncontrolled infections, pregnancy or lactation were excluded. Amplification from RNA transcripts yielded the TCR beta CDR3 regions. First-round RT-PCR used HTBI primers; second-round multiplex PCR followed. Via MiXCR, TCRdb re-called the multiplex PCR reads, giving one row per CDR3 protein. Here the sample spans hundreds of thousands of distinct CDR3 sequences, over 40% being singletons. In this sample, this clonotype turned up many times. Its antigen remains unknown.

Sample: peripheral blood. This clonotype originated in an adult man with Graves' ophthalmopathy. V and J are TRBV10-2 and TRBJ2-7; 8 bases align to TRBD2. CDR3 coding DNA: TGCGCCAGCCGCGGGACTAGCTACGAGCAGTACTTC. Its translation: CASRGTSYEQYF.